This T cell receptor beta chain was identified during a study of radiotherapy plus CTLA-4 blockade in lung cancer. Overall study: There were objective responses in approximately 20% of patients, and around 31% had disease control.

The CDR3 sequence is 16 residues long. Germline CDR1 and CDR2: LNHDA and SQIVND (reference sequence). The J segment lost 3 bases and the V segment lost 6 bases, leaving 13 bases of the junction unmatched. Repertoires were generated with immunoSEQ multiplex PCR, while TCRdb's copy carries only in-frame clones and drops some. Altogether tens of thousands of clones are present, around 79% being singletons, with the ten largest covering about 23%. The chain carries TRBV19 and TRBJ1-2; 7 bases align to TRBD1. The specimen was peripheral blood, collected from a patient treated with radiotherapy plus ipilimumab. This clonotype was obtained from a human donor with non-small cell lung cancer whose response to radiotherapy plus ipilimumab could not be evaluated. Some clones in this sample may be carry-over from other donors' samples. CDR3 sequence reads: CASRRHVSGTDYGYTF. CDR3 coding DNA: TGTGCCAGTAGACGCCATGTGTCCGGGACAGACTATGGCTACACCTTC.